This record concerns one T cell receptor beta chain sequence. What this receptor recognizes is not known. Per-nucleotide qualities are absent, and no much larger clonotype sits a single base away. The CDR3 contains 14 residues, cysteine and phenylalanine counted. The retained sequence is limited to the CDR3, 42 bases, with the frame set at the first base. After removal of 2 bases from V and 6 bases from J, the junction retains 7 bases not matched to a gene. As encoded in the germline V gene, CDR1 is SGHAT while CDR2 is FQNNGV. The data derive from a study of blood T cell repertoires in COVID-19 (dated by TCRdb to the early 2020s). With respect to the entire study: Samples covering the acute and convalescent phases of COVID-19 were provided by collaborators in the United States, Italy and Spain. The prospective study material was composed of cDNA or gDNA derived from T cells, B-cell-depleted T cells, or PBMCs. The dataset comprised deeply sampled blood TCRbeta repertoires from subjects exposed to, actively infected with, or recovered from COVID-19. The repertoires were made available in a free public database intended to serve as a resource for research on the immune response to SARS-CoV-2. Samples came from the ongoing ImmuneRACE study (first 160 participants) plus 1,254 subjects from 6 global collaborators. The sample metadata nearly always contained a de-identified subject ID, COVID-19 status, age in years and sex. Where available, HLA class I and class II types were taken from metadata supplied by the sample provider and were not determined by assay-based typing.

The collaborating institutions used their own protocols to collect whole blood in K2EDTA tubes. For TCRbeta analysis, collaborators shipped samples as frozen whole blood, isolated PBMCs, or DNA extracted from either of those sample types. Results the study describes overall, beyond this receptor: Clinical and demographic metadata were provided uncurated, with the amount varying by source and participant.

TCRbeta CDR3 regions were amplified from genomic DNA using the immunoSEQ Assay, a bias-controlled multiplex PCR. The original methods were these. The number of nucleated cells in each sample was estimated from the amplification of reference gene primers within the assay. To quantify the absolute abundance of each unique TCRbeta CDR3 rearrangement, sequence reads were collapsed and filtered. For each sample, productive Simpson clonality was calculated as the square root of Simpson's diversity index over productive rearrangements. TCRdb retrieved this table from immuneACCESS and kept in-frame rearrangements only. Not all clones are present; in checked studies, unresolved V genes account for under half, and no reason is known for the remainder. The V and J calls and clone size come from that table; D and trimming were worked out from the DNA. The sample table lists 210,000 or so clones, 85% to 90% of them with a count of one. The ten top clones hold about 4.5% of the sample.

The source is a middle-aged man with acute or convalescent COVID-19. The source material was peripheral blood. Here the chain combines TRBV11-2 and TRBJ2-7, with 7 bases aligning to TRBD1. The CDR3: CASSLLETGTEQYF. The DNA reads as follows: TGTGCCAGCAGCTTACTAGAGACAGGGACCGAGCAGTACTTC.